This T cell receptor (beta chain) appears in the sequencing data of a study of CD8 T cells in ankylosing spondylitis. General study results and limits: It appeared that ankylosing spondylitis blood was characterized by a TCR beta motif of roughly 8 highly homologous variants. Peripheral blood samples showed relatively rare disease-linked clones, and these clones were CD8+. Disease-linked clones reportedly showed significant enrichment in matched ankylosing spondylitis synovial fluid. Prior work had noted some motif variants in reactive arthritis blood and synovial fluid.

This clonotype was recorded at least ten times. Its antigen is unknown. This CDR3 has 14 residues. V shed 3 bases and J shed 2 bases, with 9 bases lying between them. It was by quantitative 5'-RACE with molecular barcodes that TCR beta libraries were made. TCRdb redid the calling of the 5' RACE reads with MiXCR, one entry per CDR3 protein. The sample records some 800,000 distinct CDR3 sequences, approximately 12% being singletons. The rearrangement links TRBV12-3 or TRBV12-4 to TRBJ2-3, with D uncertain. The receptor's source is a male donor with ankylosing spondylitis. Sequenced input: blood, either unsorted or a sorted T cell fraction (not recorded which). The chain's CDR3 is CASSFYQDTDTQYF. DNA of the CDR3: TGTGCCAGCAGTTTTTACCAGGACACAGATACGCAGTATTTT.